This TCR beta chain was obtained from a study of T-cell memory formation after mild COVID-19. Study results and limitations: The appearance of some responding clones in pre-infection memory suggested that cross-reactive memory joined.

TCRdb reanalysed the 5' RACE reads using MiXCR and keeps one entry per CDR3 protein. The data hold 400,000 to 500,000 distinct CDR3 sequences, with roughly 17% observed a single time. Germline V gene sequence: CDR1 MGHRA, CDR2 YSYEKL. Trimming took 1 base from V and 2 from J, leaving 17 bases between them. The CDR3 sequence is 17 residues long. In the case of this clonotype: Its matching antigen is unknown.

V is TRBV4-1 and J is TRBJ2-5; possibly TRBD2 for D (6 bases). The sample comprised PBMCs or a T cell subset sorted from them (not recorded which). This clonotype was sampled from a man aged 18 to 29 who had mild COVID-19 (a few samples of this study predate the infection). Cell type and time point are not known. Here the CDR3 reads CASSQVHPGDPQETQYF. The CDR3 DNA is TGCGCCAGCAGCCAAGTTCATCCGGGGGACCCACAAGAGACCCAGTACTTC.